This entry lists 15 T cell receptor beta chains sequenced from one sample in a study of technical replicates of blood from a few donors. The assay was immunoSEQ multiplex PCR, and TCRdb's table has in-frame clones only and misses some. The table includes just over 75,000 clones, around 94% detected once. The sample comprised T cells isolated from PBMCs. These TCRs come from a human donor in good health.

This sequence joins TRBV6-1 and TRBJ1-4, with 8 bases aligning to TRBD1. Germline V gene lookup returns CDR1 MNHNS and CDR2 SASEGT. V dropped 7 bases and J dropped 7; count of bases not matched to a gene: 11. CDR3 length: 15 amino acids. The CDR3 DNA reads TGTGCCAGCAACTCCAGGGGGCTGGTTCGTGAAAAACTGTTTTTT. Translation gives CASNSRGLVREKLFF.

The rearrangement joins TRBV5-1 to TRBJ1-1; possibly TRBD1 for D (5 bases). In germline, CDR1 is SGHRS, CDR2 YFSETQ. The V end was cut by 5 bases, the J end by 5 bases, with 13 bases between. The CDR3 sequence is 13 residues long. The CDR3 region has the DNA TGCGCCAGCAGTAAGGGGTGGGAAACTGAAGCTTTCTTT. Its protein is CASSKGWETEAFF.

The J gene is TRBJ2-5, the V gene TRBV18; maybe TRBD2 (5 bases). CDR1 and CDR2 from the germline V gene are KGHSH and LQKENI. V lost 2 bases and J 3 bases, leaving 13 bases between the germline ends. The CDR3 is 15 amino acids. The CDR3 bases are TGTGCCAGCTCACCAGCGGGCCCTCGGAAAGAGACCCAGTACTTC. Translation: CASSPAGPRKETQYF.

In this sample, this clone turned up a few times. J is TRBJ1-3 and V is TRBV9; maybe TRBD1 (5 bases). Germline loops: CDR1 SGDLS, CDR2 YYNGEE. V was cut by 0 bases and J by 2 bases, with 9 bases left in between. The CDR3 is 15 residues long. CDR3 DNA: TGTGCCAGCAGCGTAGCTGGGGCGGCTGGAAACACCATATATTTT. Protein product: CASSVAGAAGNTIYF. Drawing the rest from reference TRBV9 and TRBJ1-3, the complete variable domain is DSGVTQTPKHLITATGQRVTLRCSPRSGDLSVYWYQQSLDQGLQFLIQYYNGEERAKGNILERFSAQQFPDLHSELNLSSLELGDSALYFCASSVAGAAGNTIYFGEGSWLTVV.

This chain joins TRBV5-4 and TRBJ2-5, with 16 positions matching TRBD2. Germline loops: CDR1 SGHNT, CDR2 YYREEE (reference sequence). V lost 1 base and J lost 5; bases outside the gene matches: 8. This CDR3 spans 18 amino acids. For the CDR3, the DNA is TGTGCCAGCAGCTTGCCGGGACTAGCGGGAGGGTTAGGGGAGACCCAGTACTTC. It is translated as CASSLPGLAGGLGETQYF.

V usage is TRBV7-8 and J usage is TRBJ2-3; 8 positions agree with TRBD2. Germline V gives CDR1 SGHVS, CDR2 FQNEAQ. With V trimmed by 4 bases and J by 6 bases, 9 bases remained unmatched. This CDR3 region has 15 residues. Here the CDR3 reads CASSSLAGWGDTQYF. In DNA, the CDR3 is TGTGCCAGCAGCTCCTTAGCGGGATGGGGGGATACGCAGTATTTT.

J is TRBJ2-5 and V is TRBV7-3; D is perhaps TRBD2 (6 bases). CDR1 is SGHTA, CDR2 FQGTGA, per germline. This CDR3 is built from 13 residues. Trimming took 4 bases from V and 5 from J, leaving 11 bases between them. The CDR3 DNA reads as TGTGCCAGCAGCTGGGGAGGAGGGGAGACCCAGTACTTC. Encoded protein: CASSWGGGETQYF.

V is TRBV19 and J is TRBJ1-2; a weak D match, TRBD1 (5 bases). V dropped 1 base and J dropped 4 bases, with 16 bases sitting between them. The germline gives CDR1 LNHDA, CDR2 SQIVND (reference sequence). The CDR3 loop spans 16 amino acids. The CDR3 DNA reads TGTGCCAGTAGTATAGTGACAGCCCAACTGCGCTATGGCTACACCTTC. Its protein product is CASSIVTAQLRYGYTF.

The chain recombines TRBV19 with TRBJ2-1, with TRBD2 matching 11 bases. Germline V gene sequence: CDR1 LNHDA, CDR2 SQIVND (reference sequence). CDR3 length equals 16 residues. V trimming: 7 bases; J trimming: 7 bases; junction bases outside the gene matches: 12. The CDR3: CASTSGSLAGVNEQFF. Here the CDR3 DNA reads TGTGCCAGTACCAGTGGCTCACTAGCGGGAGTTAATGAGCAGTTCTTC. Using reference TRBV19 and TRBJ2-1 for the parts outside the CDR3, the full variable domain is DGGITQSPKYLFRKEGQNVTLSCEQNLNHDAMYWYRQDPGQGLRLIYYSQIVNDFQKGDIAEGYSVSREKKESFPLTVTSAQKNPTAFYLCASTSGSLAGVNEQFFGPGTRLTVL.

The rearrangement links TRBV11-2 to TRBJ2-7; 7 bases align to TRBD1. The CDR3 has 12 residues. V lost 6 bases and J lost 4; bases outside the gene matches: 3. Germline V gene data show CDR1 as SGHAT and CDR2 as FQNNGV. CDR3 DNA sequence: TGTGCCAGCAGTGAACAGGGGTACGAGCAGTACTTC. It yields the protein CASSEQGYEQYF.

The chain recombines TRBV4-1 with TRBJ2-1; TRBD2 is a possible D gene (5 bases). The germline CDR1 and CDR2 sequences are MGHRA and YSYEKL. With 0 bases removed from V and 1 base from J, the gap between germline ends came to 7 bases. The CDR3 is 15 residues long. CDR3 nucleotides: TGCGCCAGCAGCCAAGACGGGAATTCCTACAATGAGCAGTTCTTC. This codes for CASSQDGNSYNEQFF.

The count of this clone is one. The chain couples TRBV6-5 to TRBJ2-6; the match to TRBD1 covers 7 bases. Germline assignment: CDR1 MNHEY and CDR2 SVGAGI. V was clipped by 2 bases and J by 0 bases; unmatched bases: 1. This CDR3 spans 16 amino acids. The CDR3 spells CASSYAGGSGANVLTF. DNA for the CDR3: TGTGCCAGCAGTTACGCAGGGGGCTCTGGGGCCAACGTCCTGACTTTC.

This sequence joins TRBV5-6 and TRBJ1-5; perhaps TRBD1 as D (5 bases). CDR3 length equals 14 residues. V was pared by 7 bases and J by 1 base, with 12 bases between. From germline, CDR1 is SGHDT and CDR2 YYEEEE. The CDR3 DNA is TGTGCCAGCGGCTGGGCAGGGAGCAATCAGCCCCAGCATTTT. Translated, it gives CASGWAGSNQPQHF.

This chain connects TRBV7-2 to TRBJ1-5; 7 bases are shared with TRBD1. J was trimmed by 7 bases and V by 0 bases; bases with no gene match: 0. This CDR3 has 13 residues. The V gene's germline CDR1 is SGHTA and CDR2 FQGNSA. The CDR3 region is CASSLATGQPQHF. CDR3 DNA: TGTGCCAGCAGCTTAGCGACAGGGCAGCCCCAGCATTTT.

In the case of this clone: The same CDR3 is also encoded by other DNA sequences in this sample. The chain uses TRBV30 and TRBJ2-2, with D hard to call. The length of the CDR3 is 13 residues. V lost 0 bases to trimming and J lost 1 base, with 3 bases between them. CDR1 is GTSNPN, CDR2 SVGIG, per germline (reference sequence). CDR3 DNA: TGTGCCTGGAGTGTCCTGAACACCGGGGAGCTGTTTTTT. Amino acid sequence: CAWSVLNTGELFF.